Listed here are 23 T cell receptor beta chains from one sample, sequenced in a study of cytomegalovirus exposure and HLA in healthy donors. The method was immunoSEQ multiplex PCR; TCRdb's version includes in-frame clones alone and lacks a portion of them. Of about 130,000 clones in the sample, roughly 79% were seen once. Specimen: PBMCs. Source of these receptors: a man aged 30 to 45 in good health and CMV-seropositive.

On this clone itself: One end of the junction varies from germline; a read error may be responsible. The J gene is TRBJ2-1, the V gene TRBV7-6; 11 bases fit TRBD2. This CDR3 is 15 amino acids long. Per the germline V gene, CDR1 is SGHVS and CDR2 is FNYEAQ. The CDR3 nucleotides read TGTGCCAGCAGCCTAGCGGGGGGAGCTTACAATGAGCAGTTCTTC. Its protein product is CASSLAGGAYNEQFF.

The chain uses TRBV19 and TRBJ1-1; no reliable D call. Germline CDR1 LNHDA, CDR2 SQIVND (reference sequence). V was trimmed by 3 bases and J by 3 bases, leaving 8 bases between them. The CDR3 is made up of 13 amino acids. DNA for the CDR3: TGTGCCAGTAGTATGATGAGTTACACTGAAGCTTTCTTT. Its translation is CASSMMSYTEAFF.

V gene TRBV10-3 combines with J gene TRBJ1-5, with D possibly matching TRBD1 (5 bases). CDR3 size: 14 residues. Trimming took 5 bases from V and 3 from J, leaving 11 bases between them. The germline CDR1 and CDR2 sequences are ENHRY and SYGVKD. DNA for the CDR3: TGTGCCATCAGTCCCGACAGAGACAATCAGCCCCAGCATTTT. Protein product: CAISPDRDNQPQHF.

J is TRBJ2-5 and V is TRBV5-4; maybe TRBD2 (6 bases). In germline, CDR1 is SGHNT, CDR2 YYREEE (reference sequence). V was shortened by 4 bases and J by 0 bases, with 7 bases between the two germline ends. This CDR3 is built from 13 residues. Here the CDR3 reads CASSRDYQETQYF. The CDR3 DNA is TGTGCCAGCAGCCGGGACTACCAAGAGACCCAGTACTTC.

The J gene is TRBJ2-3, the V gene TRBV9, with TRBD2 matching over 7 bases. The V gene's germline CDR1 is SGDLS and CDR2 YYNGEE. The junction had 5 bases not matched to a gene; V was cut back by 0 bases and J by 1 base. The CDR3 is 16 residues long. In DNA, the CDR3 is TGTGCCAGCAGCGTAGGAACTAGCGTAGGCACAGATACGCAGTATTTT. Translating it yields CASSVGTSVGTDTQYF.

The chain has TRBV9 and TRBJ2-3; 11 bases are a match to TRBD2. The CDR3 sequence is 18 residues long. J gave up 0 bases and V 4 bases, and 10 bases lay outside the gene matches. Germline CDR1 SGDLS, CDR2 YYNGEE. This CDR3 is CASSPGTSGFASTDTQYF. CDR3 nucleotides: TGTGCCAGCAGCCCTGGGACTAGCGGTTTTGCTAGCACAGATACGCAGTATTTT.

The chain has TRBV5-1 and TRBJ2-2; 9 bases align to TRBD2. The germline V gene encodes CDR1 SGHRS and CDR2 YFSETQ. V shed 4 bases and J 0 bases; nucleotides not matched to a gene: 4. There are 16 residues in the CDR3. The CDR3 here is CASSLAGRSNTGELFF. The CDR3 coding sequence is TGCGCCAGCAGCCTAGCGGGACGGTCGAACACCGGGGAGCTGTTTTTT. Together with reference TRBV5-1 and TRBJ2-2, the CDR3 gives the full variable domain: KAGVTQTPRYLIKTRGQQVTLSCSPISGHRSVSWYQQTPGQGLQFLFEYFSETQRNKGNFPGRFSGRQFSNSRSEMNVSTLELGDSALYLCASSLAGRSNTGELFFGEGSRLTVL.

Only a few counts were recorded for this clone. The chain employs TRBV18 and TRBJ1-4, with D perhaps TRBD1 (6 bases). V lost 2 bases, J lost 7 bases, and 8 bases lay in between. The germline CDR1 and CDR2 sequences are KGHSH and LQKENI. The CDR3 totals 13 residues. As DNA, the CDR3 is TGTGCCAGCTCACCAGGGGGCGGTGAAAAACTGTTTTTT. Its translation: CASSPGGGEKLFF.

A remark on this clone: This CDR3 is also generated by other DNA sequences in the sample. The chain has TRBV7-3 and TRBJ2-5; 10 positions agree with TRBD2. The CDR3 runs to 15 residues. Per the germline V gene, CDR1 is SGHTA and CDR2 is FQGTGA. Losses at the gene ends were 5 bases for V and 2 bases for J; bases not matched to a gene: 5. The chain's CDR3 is CASSLTSGTQETQYF. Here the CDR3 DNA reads TGTGCCAGCAGCCTTACTAGCGGGACACAAGAGACCCAGTACTTC.

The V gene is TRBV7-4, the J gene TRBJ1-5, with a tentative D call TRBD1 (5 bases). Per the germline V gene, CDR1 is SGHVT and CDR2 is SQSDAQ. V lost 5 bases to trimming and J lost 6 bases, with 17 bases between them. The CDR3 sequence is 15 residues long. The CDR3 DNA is TGTGCCAGCAGCCGAGAGTCATCAGGGTTTCAGCCCCAGCATTTT. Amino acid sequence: CASSRESSGFQPQHF.

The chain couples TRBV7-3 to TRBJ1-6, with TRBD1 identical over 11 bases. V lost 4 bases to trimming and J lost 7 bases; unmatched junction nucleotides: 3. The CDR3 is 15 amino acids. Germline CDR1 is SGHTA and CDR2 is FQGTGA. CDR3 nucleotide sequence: TGTGCCAGCAGCTGGACAGGGGGCTCGAATTCACCCCTCCACTTT. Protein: CASSWTGGSNSPLHF.

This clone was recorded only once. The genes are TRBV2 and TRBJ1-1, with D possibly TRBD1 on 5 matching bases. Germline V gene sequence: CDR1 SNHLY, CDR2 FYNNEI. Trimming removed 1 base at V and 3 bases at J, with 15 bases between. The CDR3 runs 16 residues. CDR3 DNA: TGTGCCAGCAGTGAAGGGGGGGTGCGGTGGGACACTGAAGCTTTCTTT. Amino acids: CASSEGGVRWDTEAFF.

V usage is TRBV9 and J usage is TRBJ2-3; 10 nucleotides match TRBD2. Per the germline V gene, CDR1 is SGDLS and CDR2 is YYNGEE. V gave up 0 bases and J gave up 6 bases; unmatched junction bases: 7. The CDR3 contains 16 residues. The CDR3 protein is CASSVESGRVSDTQYF. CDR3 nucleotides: TGTGCCAGCAGCGTAGAAAGCGGGAGGGTATCGGATACGCAGTATTTT.

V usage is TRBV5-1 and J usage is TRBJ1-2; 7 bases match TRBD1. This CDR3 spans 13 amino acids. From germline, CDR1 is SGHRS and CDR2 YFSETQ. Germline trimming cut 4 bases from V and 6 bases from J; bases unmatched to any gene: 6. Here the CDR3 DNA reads TGCGCCAGCAGCGACAGGGCTTCTCATGGCTACACCTTC. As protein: CASSDRASHGYTF.

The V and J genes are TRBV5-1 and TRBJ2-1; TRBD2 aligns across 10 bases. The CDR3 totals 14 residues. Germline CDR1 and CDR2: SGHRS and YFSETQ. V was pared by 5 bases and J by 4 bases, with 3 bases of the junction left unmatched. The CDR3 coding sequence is TGCGCCAGCAGGCCTAGCGGGAGTTACAATGAGCAGTTCTTC. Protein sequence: CASRPSGSYNEQFF.

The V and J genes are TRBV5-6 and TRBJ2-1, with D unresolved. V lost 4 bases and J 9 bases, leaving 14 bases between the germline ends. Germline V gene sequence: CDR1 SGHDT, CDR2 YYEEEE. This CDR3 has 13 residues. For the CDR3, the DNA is TGTGCCAGCAGCCGCGAGCAGGCTGGTGAGCAGTTCTTC. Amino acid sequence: CASSREQAGEQFF.

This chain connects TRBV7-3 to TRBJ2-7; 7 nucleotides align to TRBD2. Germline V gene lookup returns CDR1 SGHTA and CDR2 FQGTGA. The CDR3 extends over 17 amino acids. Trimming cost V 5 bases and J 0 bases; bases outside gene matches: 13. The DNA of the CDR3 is TGTGCCAGCAGCCTAAGCGGGCCTAGCGGTCTCTCCTACGAGCAGTACTTC. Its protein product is CASSLSGPSGLSYEQYF.

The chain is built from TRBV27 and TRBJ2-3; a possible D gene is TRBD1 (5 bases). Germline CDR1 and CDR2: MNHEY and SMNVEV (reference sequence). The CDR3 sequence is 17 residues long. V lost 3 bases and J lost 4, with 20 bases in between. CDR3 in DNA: TGTGCCAGCAGTTTGGGCTCCACAGGCATAAATTCAGATACGCAGTATTTT. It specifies CASSLGSTGINSDTQYF.

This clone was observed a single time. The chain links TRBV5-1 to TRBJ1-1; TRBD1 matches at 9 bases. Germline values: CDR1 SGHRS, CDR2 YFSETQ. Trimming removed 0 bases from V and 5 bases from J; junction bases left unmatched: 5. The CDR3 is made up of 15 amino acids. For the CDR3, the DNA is TGCGCCAGCAGCTTGGGGGACAGGGACATGACTGAAGCTTTCTTT. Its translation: CASSLGDRDMTEAFF.

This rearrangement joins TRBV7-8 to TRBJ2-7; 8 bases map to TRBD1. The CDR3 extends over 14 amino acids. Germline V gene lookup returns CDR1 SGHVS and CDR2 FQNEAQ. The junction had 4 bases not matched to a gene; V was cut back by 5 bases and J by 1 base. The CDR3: CASSTWTGSYEQYF. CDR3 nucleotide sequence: TGTGCCAGCAGCACCTGGACAGGGTCCTACGAGCAGTACTTC. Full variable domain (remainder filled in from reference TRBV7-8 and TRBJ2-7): GAGVSQSPRYKVAKRGQDVALRCDPISGHVSLFWYQQALGQGPEFLTYFQNEAQLDKSGLPSDRFFAERPEGSVSTLKIQRTQQEDSAVYLCASSTWTGSYEQYFGPGTRLTVT.

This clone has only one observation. The CDR3: CASSCPRDRDQETQYF. The DNA of the CDR3 is TGTGCCAGCAGCTGCCCCCGGGACAGGGACCAAGAGACCCAGTACTTC. The chain couples TRBV7-8 to TRBJ2-5; 9 bases match TRBD1. Germline lookup yields CDR1 SGHVS and CDR2 FQNEAQ. Germline trimming cut 4 bases from V and 0 bases from J; bases unmatched to any gene: 6. The CDR3 is 16 amino acids. Variable domain in full (rest from reference TRBV7-8 and TRBJ2-5): GAGVSQSPRYKVAKRGQDVALRCDPISGHVSLFWYQQALGQGPEFLTYFQNEAQLDKSGLPSDRFFAERPEGSVSTLKIQRTQQEDSAVYLCASSCPRDRDQETQYFGPGTRLLVL.

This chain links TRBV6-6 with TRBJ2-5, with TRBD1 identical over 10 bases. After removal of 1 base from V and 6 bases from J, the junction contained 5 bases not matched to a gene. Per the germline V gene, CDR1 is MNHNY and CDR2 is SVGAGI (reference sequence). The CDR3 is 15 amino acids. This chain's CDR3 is CASSYWGTGEKTQYF. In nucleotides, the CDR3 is TGTGCCAGCAGTTACTGGGGGACAGGGGAAAAGACCCAGTACTTC.

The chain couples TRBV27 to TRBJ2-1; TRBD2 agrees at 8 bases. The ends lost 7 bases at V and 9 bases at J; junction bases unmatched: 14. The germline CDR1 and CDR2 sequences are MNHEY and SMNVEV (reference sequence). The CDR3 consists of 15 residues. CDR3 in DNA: TGTGCCAGCAAACCCAGCGGGGGCCACCACAGTGAGCAGTTCTTC. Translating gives CASKPSGGHHSEQFF.